This is a list of T cell receptor beta chains from one sample in a study of blood T cell repertoires in COVID-19. Repertoires were generated with immunoSEQ multiplex PCR, while TCRdb's copy carries only in-frame clones and drops some. The data contain more than 55,000 clones, over 75% of them singletons. Sequencing was done on a sample of peripheral blood. The source is a woman in her sixties with COVID-19, enrolled during active disease. The CDR3 runs from the conserved cysteine through the conserved F or W.

v_gene,j_gene,CDR3aa
TRBV7-9,TRBJ1-5,CASGRGQGSNQPQHF
TRBV5-1,TRBJ2-7,CASSRAYEQYF
TRBV19,TRBJ1-5,CASNLPGTGGYSNQPQHF
TRBV2,TRBJ2-1,CASTLQGLQFF
TRBV9,TRBJ2-7,CASSVGTSAYYEQYF
TRBV27,TRBJ2-6,CASSLAGSGANVLTF
TRBV6-5,TRBJ1-2,CASRNGGARGYTF
TRBV24-1,TRBJ2-1,CATSDLGQGGYEQFF
TRBV12-3/TRBV12-4,TRBJ2-5,CASSFGEETQYF
TRBV6-2/TRBV6-3,TRBJ2-7,CASSYYRGRPYEQYF
TRBV7-9,TRBJ2-7,CASSSTGGEQYF
TRBV7-2,TRBJ2-5,CASSSGLLEVETQYF
TRBV5-5,TRBJ1-2,CASSAQGTAYYGYTF
TRBV19,TRBJ2-1,CASRRGSYNEQFF
TRBV18,TRBJ2-5,CASSQDPGREETQYF
TRBV6-6,TRBJ1-4,CASSQGPGGEKLFF
TRBV28,TRBJ2-5,CASSADRGLRETQYF
TRBV9,TRBJ2-2,CASSARTGVSGGELFF
TRBV19,TRBJ1-1,CASSRPGGADTEAFF
TRBV18,TRBJ2-2,CASSPPGSGISNTGELFF
TRBV11-3,TRBJ2-5,CASSGTGLAGDGGQYF
TRBV4-1,TRBJ2-7,CASSQDRTQRSSSYEQYF
TRBV7-9,TRBJ2-7,CASSFGGEQYF
TRBV19,TRBJ1-2,CASSPPDVSRYGYTF
TRBV2,TRBJ2-5,CASNLVVAETQYF
TRBV4-3,TRBJ2-1,CASSQDRADRGEQFF
TRBV29-1,TRBJ2-7,CSAGQVPYEQYF
TRBV6-5,TRBJ2-5,CASRRTGSVETQYF
TRBV4-1,TRBJ2-7,CASSQVRNEQYF